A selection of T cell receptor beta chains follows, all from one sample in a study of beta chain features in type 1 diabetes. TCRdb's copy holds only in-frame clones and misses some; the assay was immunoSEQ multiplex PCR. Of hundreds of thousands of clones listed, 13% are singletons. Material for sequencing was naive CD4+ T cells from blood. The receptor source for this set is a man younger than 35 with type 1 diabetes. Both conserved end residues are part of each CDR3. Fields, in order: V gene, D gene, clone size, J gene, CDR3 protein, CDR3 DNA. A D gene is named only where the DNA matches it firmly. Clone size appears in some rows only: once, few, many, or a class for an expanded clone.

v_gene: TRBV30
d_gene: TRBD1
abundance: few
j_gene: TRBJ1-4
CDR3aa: CAWSGQGANEKLFF
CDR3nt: TGTGCCTGGAGTGGACAGGGGGCTAATGAAAAACTGTTTTTT

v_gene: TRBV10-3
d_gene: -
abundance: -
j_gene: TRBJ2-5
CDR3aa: CAIAGGGRETQYF
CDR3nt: TGTGCCATCGCTGGAGGGGGAAGAGAGACCCAGTACTTC

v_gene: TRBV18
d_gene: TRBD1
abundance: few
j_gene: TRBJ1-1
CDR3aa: CASSSGQETEAFF
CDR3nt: TGTGCCAGCTCCTCCGGACAGGAAACTGAAGCTTTCTTT

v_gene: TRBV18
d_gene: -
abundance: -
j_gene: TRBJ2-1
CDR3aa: CASSPLEAFSNEQFF
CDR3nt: TGTGCCAGCTCACCTTTGGAGGCCTTCTCCAATGAGCAGTTCTTC

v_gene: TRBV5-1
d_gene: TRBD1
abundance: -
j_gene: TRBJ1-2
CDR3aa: CASSSGTGDGYTF
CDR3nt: TGCGCCAGCAGCTCCGGGACAGGGGATGGCTACACCTTC

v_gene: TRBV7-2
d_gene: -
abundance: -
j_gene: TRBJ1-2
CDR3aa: CASSTQRFYGYTF
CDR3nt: TGTGCCAGCAGCACTCAGCGGTTCTATGGCTACACCTTC

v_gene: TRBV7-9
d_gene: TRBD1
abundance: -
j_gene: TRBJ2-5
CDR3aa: CASSLGDSQETQYF
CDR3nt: TGTGCCAGCAGCTTAGGGGACAGTCAAGAGACCCAGTACTTC

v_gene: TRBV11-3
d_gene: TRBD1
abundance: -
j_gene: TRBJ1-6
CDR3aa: CASSSYRGSNSPLHF
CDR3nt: TGTGCCAGCAGCTCCTACAGGGGAAGTAATTCACCCCTCCACTTT

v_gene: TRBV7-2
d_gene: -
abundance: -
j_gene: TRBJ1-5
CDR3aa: CASSPPEGRNQPQHF
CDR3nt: TGTGCCAGCAGCCCGCCGGAGGGGCGCAATCAGCCCCAGCATTTT

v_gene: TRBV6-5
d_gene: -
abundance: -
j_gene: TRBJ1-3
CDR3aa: CANKAESGNTIYF
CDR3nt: TGTGCCAACAAAGCAGAATCTGGAAACACCATATATTTT

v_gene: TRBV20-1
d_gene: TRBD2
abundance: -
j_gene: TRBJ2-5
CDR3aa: CSAERDSTQYF
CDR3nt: TGCAGTGCCGAGCGGGACTCTACCCAGTACTTC

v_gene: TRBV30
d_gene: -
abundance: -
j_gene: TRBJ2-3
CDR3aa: CAWSILGAADTQYF
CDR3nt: TGTGCCTGGAGTATACTGGGGGCTGCAGATACGCAGTATTTT

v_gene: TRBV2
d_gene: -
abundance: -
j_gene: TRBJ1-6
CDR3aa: CASRSLGGSPLHF
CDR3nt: TGTGCCAGCAGGAGTCTTGGGGGTTCACCCCTCCACTTT

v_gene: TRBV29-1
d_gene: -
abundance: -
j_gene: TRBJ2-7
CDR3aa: CSVVTGWYEQYF
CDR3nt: TGCAGCGTTGTAACAGGGTGGTACGAGCAGTACTTC

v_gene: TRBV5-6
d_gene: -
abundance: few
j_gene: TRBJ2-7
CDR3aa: CASSPPTGKSEQYF
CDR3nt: TGTGCCAGCAGCCCTCCCACAGGGAAGAGCGAGCAGTACTTC

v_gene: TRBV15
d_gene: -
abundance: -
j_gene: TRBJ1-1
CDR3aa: CATSRDRDTTEAFF
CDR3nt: TGTGCCACCAGCAGAGATCGGGACACCACTGAAGCTTTCTTT

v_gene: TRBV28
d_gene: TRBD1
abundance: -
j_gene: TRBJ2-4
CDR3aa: CASSGASGQGFQNIQYF
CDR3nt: TGTGCCAGCAGTGGGGCGTCGGGACAGGGTTTCCAAAACATTCAGTACTTC

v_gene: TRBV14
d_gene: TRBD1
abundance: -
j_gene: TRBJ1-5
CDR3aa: CASSQGAGGSQPQHF
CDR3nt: TGTGCCAGCAGCCAAGGGGCAGGGGGCAGTCAGCCCCAGCATTTT

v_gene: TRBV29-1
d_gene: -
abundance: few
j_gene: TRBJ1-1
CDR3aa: CSPAPVMNTEAFF
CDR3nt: TGCAGCCCTGCCCCCGTCATGAACACTGAAGCTTTCTTT

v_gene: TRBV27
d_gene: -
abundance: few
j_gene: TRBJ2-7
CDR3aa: CASSLSDIRREQYF
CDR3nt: TGTGCCAGCAGTTTATCCGATATACGAAGGGAGCAGTACTTC

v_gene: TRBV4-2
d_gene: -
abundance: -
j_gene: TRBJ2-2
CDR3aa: CASSQEGGGELFF
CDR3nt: TGTGCCAGCAGCCAAGAAGGCGGCGGGGAGCTGTTTTTT

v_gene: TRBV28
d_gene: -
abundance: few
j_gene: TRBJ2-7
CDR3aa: CASSTQGTYEQYF
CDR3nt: TGTGCCAGCAGTACACAGGGGACTTACGAGCAGTACTTC

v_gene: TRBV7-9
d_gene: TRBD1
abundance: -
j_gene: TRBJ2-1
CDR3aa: CASSPRGQGGNEQFF
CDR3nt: TGTGCCAGCAGCCCTCGAGGACAGGGAGGCAATGAGCAGTTCTTC

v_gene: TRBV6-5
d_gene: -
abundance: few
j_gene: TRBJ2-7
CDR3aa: CASSYGAREYEQYF
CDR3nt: TGTGCCAGCAGTTACGGAGCCAGGGAGTACGAGCAGTACTTC

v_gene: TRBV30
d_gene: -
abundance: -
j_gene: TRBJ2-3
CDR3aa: CAWSVQFGTDTQYF
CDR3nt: TGTGCCTGGAGTGTACAGTTCGGGACAGATACGCAGTATTTT

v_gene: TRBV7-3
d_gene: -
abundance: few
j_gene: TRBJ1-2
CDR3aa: CASSEDPWGYGYTF
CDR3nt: TGTGCCAGCAGCGAGGACCCTTGGGGCTATGGCTACACCTTC

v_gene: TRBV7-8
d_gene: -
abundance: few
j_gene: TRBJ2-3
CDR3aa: CASSFSDATDTQYF
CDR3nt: TGTGCCAGCAGCTTTAGTGATGCTACAGATACGCAGTATTTT

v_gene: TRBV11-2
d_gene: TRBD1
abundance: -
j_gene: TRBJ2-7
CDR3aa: CASSSRDRAIYEQYF
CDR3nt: TGTGCCAGCAGCTCCCGGGACAGGGCCATCTACGAGCAGTACTTC

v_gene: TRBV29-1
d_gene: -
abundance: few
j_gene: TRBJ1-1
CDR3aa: CSVRRDPNTEAFF
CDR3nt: TGCAGCGTTCGGAGGGATCCGAACACTGAAGCTTTCTTT

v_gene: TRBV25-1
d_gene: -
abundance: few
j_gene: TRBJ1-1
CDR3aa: CASSELGPDAFF
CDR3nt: TGTGCCAGCAGTGAACTGGGTCCCGACGCTTTCTTT

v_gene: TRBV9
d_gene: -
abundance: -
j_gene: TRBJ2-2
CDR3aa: CASSSSGLSGTGELFF
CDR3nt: TGTGCCAGCAGCTCCTCGGGACTTAGCGGCACCGGGGAGCTGTTTTTT

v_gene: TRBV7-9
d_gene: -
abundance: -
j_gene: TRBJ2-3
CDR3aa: CASSSSPGPTTDTQYF
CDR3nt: TGTGCCAGCAGCTCTTCTCCGGGACCTACAACAGATACGCAGTATTTT

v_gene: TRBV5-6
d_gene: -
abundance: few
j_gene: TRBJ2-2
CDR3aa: CASSLAFWAGELFF
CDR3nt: TGTGCCAGCAGCTTGGCATTCTGGGCCGGGGAGCTGTTTTTT

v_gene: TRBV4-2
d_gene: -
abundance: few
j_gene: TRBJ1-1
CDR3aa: CASSQRVRDTEAFF
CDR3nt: TGTGCCAGCAGCCAGCGGGTCCGGGACACTGAAGCTTTCTTT

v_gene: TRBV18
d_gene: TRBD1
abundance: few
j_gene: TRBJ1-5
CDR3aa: CASSPATGNNQPQHF
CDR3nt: TGTGCCAGCTCACCAGCGACAGGGAACAATCAGCCCCAGCATTTT

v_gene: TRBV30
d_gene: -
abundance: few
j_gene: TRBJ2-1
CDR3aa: CAWTWQYNVQFF
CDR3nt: TGTGCCTGGACTTGGCAGTATAATGTGCAGTTCTTC

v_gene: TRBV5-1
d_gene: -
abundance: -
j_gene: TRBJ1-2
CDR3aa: CASSAGTRGLFTF
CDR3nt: TGCGCCAGCAGCGCCGGGACAAGGGGCCTTTTCACCTTC

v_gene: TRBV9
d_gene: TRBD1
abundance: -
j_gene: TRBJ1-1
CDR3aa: CASSPRQGALNTEAFF
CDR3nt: TGTGCCAGCAGCCCCCGACAGGGGGCCTTGAACACTGAAGCTTTCTTT

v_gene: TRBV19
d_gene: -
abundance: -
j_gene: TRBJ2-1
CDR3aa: CASSIGRNEQFF
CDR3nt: TGTGCCAGTAGTATAGGGCGGAATGAGCAGTTCTTC

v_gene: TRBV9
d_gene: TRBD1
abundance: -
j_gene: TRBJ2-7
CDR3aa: CASSVGSGAGGSYEQYF
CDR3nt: TGTGCCAGCAGCGTAGGGTCTGGGGCAGGGGGCTCCTACGAGCAGTACTTC

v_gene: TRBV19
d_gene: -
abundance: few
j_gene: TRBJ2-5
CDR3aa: CASSTVGGETQYF
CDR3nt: TGTGCCAGTAGTACAGTTGGTGGAGAGACCCAGTACTTC

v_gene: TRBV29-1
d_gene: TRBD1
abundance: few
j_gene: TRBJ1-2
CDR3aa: CSVDGQGRYYGYTF
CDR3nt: TGCAGCGTCGATGGACAGGGACGATACTATGGCTACACCTTC

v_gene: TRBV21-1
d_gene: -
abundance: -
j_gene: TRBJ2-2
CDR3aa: CASSKVGTGNTGELFF
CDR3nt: -